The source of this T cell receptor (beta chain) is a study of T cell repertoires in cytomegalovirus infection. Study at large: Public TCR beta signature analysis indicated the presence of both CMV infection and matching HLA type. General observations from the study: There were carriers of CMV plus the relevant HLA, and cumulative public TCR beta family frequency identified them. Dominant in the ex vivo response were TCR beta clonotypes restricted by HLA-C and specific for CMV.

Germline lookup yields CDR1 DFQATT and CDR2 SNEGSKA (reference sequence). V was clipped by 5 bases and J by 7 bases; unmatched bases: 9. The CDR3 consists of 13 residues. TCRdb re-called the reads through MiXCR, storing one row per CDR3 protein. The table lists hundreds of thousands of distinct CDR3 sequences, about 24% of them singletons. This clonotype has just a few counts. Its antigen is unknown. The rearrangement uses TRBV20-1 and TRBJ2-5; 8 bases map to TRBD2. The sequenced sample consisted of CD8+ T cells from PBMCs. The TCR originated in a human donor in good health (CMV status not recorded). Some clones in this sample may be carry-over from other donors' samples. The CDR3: CSARGGRGGTQYF. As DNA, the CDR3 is TGCAGTGCTCGGGGGGGCCGGGGGGGGACCCAGTACTTC.